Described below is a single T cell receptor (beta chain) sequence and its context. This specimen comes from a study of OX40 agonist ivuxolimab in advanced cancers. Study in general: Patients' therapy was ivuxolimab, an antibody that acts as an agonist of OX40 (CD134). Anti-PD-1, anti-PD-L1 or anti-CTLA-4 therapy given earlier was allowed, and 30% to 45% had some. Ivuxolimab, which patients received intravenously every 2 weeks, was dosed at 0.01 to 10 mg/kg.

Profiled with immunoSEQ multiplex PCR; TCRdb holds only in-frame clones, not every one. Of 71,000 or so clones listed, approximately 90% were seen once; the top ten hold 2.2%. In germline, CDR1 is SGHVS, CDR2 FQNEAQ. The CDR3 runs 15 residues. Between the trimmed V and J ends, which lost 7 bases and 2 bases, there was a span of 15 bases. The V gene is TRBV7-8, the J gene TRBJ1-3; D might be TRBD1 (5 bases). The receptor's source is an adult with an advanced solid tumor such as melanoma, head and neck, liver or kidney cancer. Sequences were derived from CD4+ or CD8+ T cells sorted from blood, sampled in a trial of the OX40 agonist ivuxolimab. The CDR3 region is CASTAGGSPGNTIYF. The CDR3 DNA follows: TGTGCCAGCACGGCTGGGGGGTCCCCTGGAAACACCATATATTTT. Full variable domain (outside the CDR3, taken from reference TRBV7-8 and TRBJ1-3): GAGVSQSPRYKVAKRGQDVALRCDPISGHVSLFWYQQALGQGPEFLTYFQNEAQLDKSGLPSDRFFAERPEGSVSTLKIQRTQQEDSAVYLCASTAGGSPGNTIYFGEGSWLTVV.